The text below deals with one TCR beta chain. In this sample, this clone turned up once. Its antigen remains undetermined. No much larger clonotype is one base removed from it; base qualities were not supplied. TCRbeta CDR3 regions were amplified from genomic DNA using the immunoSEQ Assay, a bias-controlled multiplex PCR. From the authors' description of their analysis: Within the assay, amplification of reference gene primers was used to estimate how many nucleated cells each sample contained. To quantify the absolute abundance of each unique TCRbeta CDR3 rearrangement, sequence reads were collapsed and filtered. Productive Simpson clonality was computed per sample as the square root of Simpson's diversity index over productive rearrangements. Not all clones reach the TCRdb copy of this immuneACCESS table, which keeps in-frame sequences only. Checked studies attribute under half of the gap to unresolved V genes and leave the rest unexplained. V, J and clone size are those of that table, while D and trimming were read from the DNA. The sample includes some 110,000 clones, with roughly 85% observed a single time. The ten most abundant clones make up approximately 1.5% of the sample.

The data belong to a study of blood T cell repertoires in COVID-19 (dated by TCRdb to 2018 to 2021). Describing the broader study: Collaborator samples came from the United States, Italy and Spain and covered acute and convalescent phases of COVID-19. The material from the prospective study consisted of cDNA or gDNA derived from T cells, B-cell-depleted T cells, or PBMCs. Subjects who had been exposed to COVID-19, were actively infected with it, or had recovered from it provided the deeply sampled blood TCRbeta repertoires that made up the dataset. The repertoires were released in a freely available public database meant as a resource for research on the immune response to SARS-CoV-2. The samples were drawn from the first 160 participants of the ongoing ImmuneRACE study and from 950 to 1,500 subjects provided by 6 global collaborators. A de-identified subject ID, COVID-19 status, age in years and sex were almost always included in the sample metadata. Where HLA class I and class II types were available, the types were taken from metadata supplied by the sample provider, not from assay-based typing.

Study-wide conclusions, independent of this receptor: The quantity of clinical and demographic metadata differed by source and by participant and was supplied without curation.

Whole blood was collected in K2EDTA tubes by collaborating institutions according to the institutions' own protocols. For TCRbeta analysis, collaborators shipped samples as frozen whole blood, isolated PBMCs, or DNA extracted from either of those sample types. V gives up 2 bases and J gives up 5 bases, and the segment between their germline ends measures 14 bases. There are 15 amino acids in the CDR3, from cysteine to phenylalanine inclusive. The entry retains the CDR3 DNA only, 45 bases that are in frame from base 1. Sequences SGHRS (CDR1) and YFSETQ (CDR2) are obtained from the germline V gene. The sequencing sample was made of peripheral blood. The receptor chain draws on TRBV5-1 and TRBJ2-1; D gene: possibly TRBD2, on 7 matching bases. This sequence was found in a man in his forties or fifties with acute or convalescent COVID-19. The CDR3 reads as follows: CASSLGGAFDNEQFF. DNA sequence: TGCGCCAGCAGCTTAGGGGGGGCGTTCGACAATGAGCAGTTCTTC.